The clone carrying this TCR beta chain came up once. Its matching antigen is unknown. This sample stems from a study of shared clonotypes between healthy human individuals. Study outcomes and limitations: Depth of sequencing was expected to influence donor clonotype sharing.

The replicate PCRs on unsorted PBMC were given 250 to 300 ng DNA, which is 27,000 or so T cell genomes. Under the authors' procedure: ImmunoSEQ only sent back junction sequences with no quality scores, so filtering was done differently. Produced via immunoSEQ multiplex PCR; TCRdb's table is partial and in-frame only. V, J and clone size are those of that table, while D and trimming were read from the DNA. The sample has about 470,000 clones, about four fifths seen once. This TCR was sampled from a middle-aged woman in good health. Some clones in this sample may be carry-over from other donors' samples. Sequenced sample: PBMCs.

The CDR3 region is CASSPVVRGESSGNTIYF. CDR3 nucleotides: TGTGCCAGCTCACCAGTTGTTAGGGGCGAGAGCTCTGGAAACACCATATATTTT. The V call is TRBV18, the J call TRBJ1-3, with TRBD1 as a possible D gene (5 bases). Trimming shortened V by 2 bases and J by 0 bases, and 17 bases separated the two germline ends. CDR1 KGHSH and CDR2 LQKENI come from the germline V gene. This CDR3 is 18 amino acids long.